The clone carrying this T cell receptor beta chain was picked up a small number of times. This entry belongs to a study of sequential checkpoint blockade in melanoma. In the study overall: Both treatment sequences were followed by maintenance nivolumab.

This CDR3 region has 18 residues. The germline V gene encodes CDR1 KGHSH and CDR2 LQKENI. The junction had 14 bases not matched to a gene; V was cut back by 2 bases and J by 4 bases. Indicated treatment: randomized to nivolumab then ipilimumab (arm A) or the reverse (arm B). PBMC sorting kept live CD3+CD8+ cells without CD19 or CD56. TCRdb's copy holds only in-frame clones and misses some; the assay was immunoSEQ multiplex PCR. The sample has 17,000 or so clones; about two thirds are singletons. This receptor was taken from a human donor with melanoma. The sample was CD8+ T cells sorted from blood (inferred from file names), taken from a patient given nivolumab and ipilimumab in sequence. This rearrangement joins TRBV18 to TRBJ1-2; 9 bases match TRBD1. The CDR3 nucleotides are TGTGCCAGCTCACCAGAGAGCAACAGGGGGCAGGCTCCCTATGGCTACACCTTC. Protein sequence: CASSPESNRGQAPYGYTF.